The 9 T cell receptor beta chains listed next were all sequenced from one sample in a study of T cell changes during pregnancy in multiple sclerosis. Only in-frame clones appear in the TCRdb table, and some are missing; sequencing was by immunoSEQ multiplex PCR. The table lists roughly 22,000 clones, approximately 89% of them singletons. The specimen was CD4+ T cells from peripheral blood mononuclear cells, collected after pregnancy. The receptors here all came from a female donor in good health, enrolled as a control in a pregnancy study.

The rearrangement uses TRBV5-1 and TRBJ2-3; 13 positions match TRBD2. With V trimmed by 4 bases and J by 1 base, 3 bases remained unmatched. Germline CDR1 SGHRS, CDR2 YFSETQ. The CDR3 consists of 16 residues. CDR3 nucleotides: TGCGCCAGCAGCCTAGGACTAGCGGGAGGCACAGATACGCAGTATTTT. Translating it yields CASSLGLAGGTDTQYF. Together with reference TRBV5-1 and TRBJ2-3, the CDR3 gives the full variable domain: KAGVTQTPRYLIKTRGQQVTLSCSPISGHRSVSWYQQTPGQGLQFLFEYFSETQRNKGNFPGRFSGRQFSNSRSEMNVSTLELGDSALYLCASSLGLAGGTDTQYFGPGTRLTVL.

The gene calls are TRBV5-4 and TRBJ1-3; the match to TRBD1 covers 7 bases. The CDR3 is made up of 16 amino acids. J was trimmed by 0 bases and V by 4 bases; bases with no gene match: 7. Germline-derived CDR1 and CDR2 are SGHNT and YYREEE (reference sequence). CDR3 nucleotide sequence: TGTGCCAGCAGCGCTGGACAGGCGGGCTCTGGAAACACCATATATTTT. Residues: CASSAGQAGSGNTIYF.

This CDR3 reads CASSLDRDPEAFF. CDR3 DNA sequence: TGTGCCAGCAGCCTCGACAGGGACCCTGAAGCTTTCTTT. The chain recombines TRBV21-1 with TRBJ1-1; the table's TRBD1 call for D was not verified on the DNA. TRBV21-1 is marked as a pseudogene. The CDR3 totals 13 residues.

The rearrangement uses TRBV4-2 and TRBJ2-3; possible D gene TRBD2, 6 bases. The V end was cut by 2 bases, the J end by 5 bases, with 11 bases between. The CDR3 covers 14 residues. Germline V gene sequence: CDR1 LGHNA, CDR2 YNFKEQ. DNA for the CDR3: TGTGCCAGCAGCCAAACGGAGGGTGGAGATACGCAGTATTTT. The encoded protein is CASSQTEGGDTQYF.

This clone was found a few times. The rearrangement links TRBV6-1 to TRBJ1-1; 7 bases agree with TRBD1. The J segment lost 1 base and the V segment lost 6 bases, leaving 8 bases of the junction unmatched. Germline CDR1 MNHNS, CDR2 SASEGT. CDR3 length: 15 amino acids. CDR3 in amino acids: CASRGVGQANTEAFF. CDR3 coding DNA: TGTGCCAGCAGGGGTGTAGGACAGGCGAACACTGAAGCTTTCTTT.

The chain links TRBV19 to TRBJ2-7, with D perhaps matching TRBD1 (5 bases). The CDR3 loop spans 13 amino acids. Germline-derived CDR1 and CDR2 are LNHDA and SQIVND (reference sequence). V gave up 7 bases and J gave up 6 bases, with 16 bases separating them. The CDR3 DNA follows: TGTGCCAGTAACTCTGGCAGGGCGCCCGAGCAGTACTTC. Translated: CASNSGRAPEQYF.

This clone has a handful of counts. The V call is TRBV2, the J call TRBJ2-1; D may be TRBD2 (6 bases). CDR3 length: 16 amino acids. Per germline, CDR1 SNHLY and CDR2 FYNNEI. V lost 8 bases, J lost 4 bases, and 21 bases lay in between. The chain's CDR3 is CASGDPLAAGYNEQFF. In DNA, the CDR3 is TGTGCCAGCGGGGACCCTTTAGCGGCCGGTTACAATGAGCAGTTCTTC.

The chain employs TRBV30 and TRBJ2-5; D may be TRBD1 (7 bases). Trimming shortened V by 5 bases and J by 11 bases, and 15 bases separated the two germline ends. Germline assignment: CDR1 GTSNPN and CDR2 SVGIG (reference sequence). This CDR3 is built from 11 residues. For the CDR3, the DNA is TGTGCCTGGTCCTCCAGGGGGGCGCAGTACTTC. It specifies CAWSSRGAQYF.

V is TRBV5-5 and J is TRBJ2-1, with D tentatively TRBD2 (6 bases). The CDR3 totals 17 residues. CDR1 SGHKS and CDR2 YYEKEE come from the germline V gene (reference sequence). The V end was cut by 2 bases, the J end by 8 bases, with 23 bases between. The CDR3 DNA reads as TGTGCCAGCAGCTTCGCGAGTTTGGGGGGTTGGGGCGATGAGCAGTTCTTC. It codes for CASSFASLGGWGDEQFF.